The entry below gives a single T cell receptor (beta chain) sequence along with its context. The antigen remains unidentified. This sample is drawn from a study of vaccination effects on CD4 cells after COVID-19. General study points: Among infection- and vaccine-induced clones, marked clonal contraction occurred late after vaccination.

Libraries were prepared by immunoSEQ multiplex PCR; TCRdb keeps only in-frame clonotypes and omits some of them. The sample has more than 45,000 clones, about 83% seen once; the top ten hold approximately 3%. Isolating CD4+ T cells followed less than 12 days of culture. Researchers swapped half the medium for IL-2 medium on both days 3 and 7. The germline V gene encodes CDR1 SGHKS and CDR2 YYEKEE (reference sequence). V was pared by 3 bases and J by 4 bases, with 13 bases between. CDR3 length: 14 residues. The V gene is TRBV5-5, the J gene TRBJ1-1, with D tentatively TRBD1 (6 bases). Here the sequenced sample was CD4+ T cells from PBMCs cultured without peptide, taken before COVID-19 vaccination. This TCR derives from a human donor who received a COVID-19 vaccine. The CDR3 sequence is CASSYGQGSTEAFF. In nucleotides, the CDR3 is TGTGCCAGCAGCTACGGCCAGGGGAGCACTGAAGCTTTCTTT.